The 23 T cell receptor beta chains given below trace back to one sample, sequenced in a study of T cell repertoires in cytomegalovirus infection. Using its own MiXCR run on the reads, TCRdb lists one record per CDR3 protein. The sample gives about 830,000 distinct CDR3 sequences, approximately 32% of which show up once; under 15% is in the top ten. These receptors have no known antigen. The sequences come from cultured CD8+ T cells from PBMCs, collected from culture after CMV antigen stimulation. The receptors originated from a human donor in good health (CMV status not recorded). Some clones in this sample may be carry-over from other donors' samples.

This chain links TRBV14 with TRBJ1-2; no clear D gene. The ends were cut back, 1 base at V and 4 bases at J, with 10 bases in the middle. Per the germline V gene, CDR1 is SGHDN and CDR2 is FVKESK. CDR3 size: 14 residues. This CDR3 is CASSQGVGRYGYTF. DNA of the CDR3: TGTGCCAGCAGCCAAGGCGTCGGACGCTATGGCTACACCTTC.

This clonotype has only a few counts. The rearrangement links TRBV28 to TRBJ2-3; 10 bases are a match to TRBD1. V lost 8 bases, J lost 2 bases, and 7 bases stayed unmatched. CDR1 and CDR2 (germline): MDHEN, SYDVKM. The CDR3 consists of 15 residues. CDR3 amino acids: CASAGQGFSTDTQYF. In DNA form, the CDR3 reads TGTGCCAGCGCGGGACAGGGGTTCTCCACAGATACGCAGTATTTT.

The table lists this clonotype with many counts. The CDR3 nucleotides are TGTGCCAATAAGGTGGGCCCTGATGGCTACACCTTC. Amino acids: CANKVGPDGYTF. The genes are TRBV7-2 and TRBJ1-2; D remains ambiguous. The CDR3 runs 12 residues. Trimming stripped 10 bases from V and 6 bases from J, with 15 bases between. CDR1 is SGHTA and CDR2 is FQGNSA in the germline V gene.

This rearrangement joins TRBV9 to TRBJ2-1, with 7 nucleotides matching TRBD1. CDR1 is SGDLS and CDR2 is YYNGEE in the germline V gene. This CDR3 region has 16 residues. Trimming cost V 0 bases and J 2 bases; bases outside gene matches: 5. The CDR3 region is CASSVGQGFTYNEQFF. DNA for the CDR3: TGTGCCAGCAGCGTAGGACAGGGCTTCACCTACAATGAGCAGTTCTTC.

The genes are TRBV7-4 and TRBJ1-1, with D perhaps TRBD1 (6 bases). The CDR3 sequence is 15 residues long. Trimming took off 4 bases at V and 0 bases at J, with 12 bases between the two ends. Germline V lookup: CDR1 SGHVT, CDR2 SQSDAQ. In DNA, the CDR3 is TGTGCCAGCAGCTCCGGACAGTTTATGAACACTGAAGCTTTCTTT. Translated, it gives CASSSGQFMNTEAFF.

This clonotype has a handful of counts. The chain has TRBV18 and TRBJ1-6; 9 nucleotides line up with TRBD1. Germline lookup yields CDR1 KGHSH and CDR2 LQKENI. The CDR3 totals 16 residues. Germline trimming cut 3 bases from V and 10 bases from J; bases unmatched to any gene: 10. CDR3 sequence: CASSPRDRAFYSPLHF. The CDR3 DNA reads as TGTGCCAGCTCACCCCGGGACAGGGCCTTTTACTCACCCCTCCACTTT.

There are a few counts of this clonotype. V usage is TRBV6-1 and J usage is TRBJ1-1, with no clear D. The CDR3 has 14 residues. V lost 4 bases to trimming and J lost 1 base, with 10 bases between them. The germline V gene has CDR1 MNHNS and CDR2 SASEGT. The CDR3, as DNA: TGTGCCAGCAGTGCGGTAAAGGCGAACACTGAAGCTTTCTTT. As protein: CASSAVKANTEAFF.

In DNA form, the CDR3 reads TGTGCCAGCAGTGAAGGAGGGGGGCGAGGCTACACCTTC. Translation gives CASSEGGGRGYTF. The rearrangement joins TRBV6-1 to TRBJ1-2; a weak D match, TRBD1 (6 bases). This CDR3 has 13 residues. Trimming took 1 base from V and 8 from J, leaving 11 bases between them. Germline assignment: CDR1 MNHNS and CDR2 SASEGT.

The rearrangement uses TRBV25-1 and TRBJ1-2; maybe TRBD1 (6 bases). Trimming shortened V by 3 bases and J by 3 bases, and 14 bases separated the two germline ends. Germline V gene lookup returns CDR1 MGHDK and CDR2 SYGVNS. This CDR3 region has 15 residues. As DNA, the CDR3 is TGTGCCAGCAGTGACTTGAGGGGGGCTGACTATGGCTACACCTTC. Translating gives CASSDLRGADYGYTF.

CDR3 sequence (DNA): TGCGCCAACCTAAGGGAGCAGTACTTC. This codes for CANLREQYF. The rearrangement links TRBV23-1 to TRBJ2-7; D is undetermined. TRBV23-1 is an ORF, with its function uncertain. Trimming cost V 10 bases and J 7 bases, with 8 bases left between them. The CDR3 is 9 residues long.

This clonotype was observed a few times. The genes are TRBV10-3 and TRBJ2-5; TRBD2 might be the D (5 bases). The CDR3 loop spans 15 amino acids. Germline V gene data show CDR1 as ENHRY and CDR2 as SYGVKD. The V end lost 3 bases, the J end lost 5 bases, and 16 bases lay between the germline ends. The chain's CDR3 is CAISDPRGFQETQYF. DNA for the CDR3: TGTGCCATCAGTGACCCCCGGGGTTTCCAGGAGACCCAGTACTTC.

V gene TRBV7-9 combines with J gene TRBJ2-5, with unresolved D. The germline V gene has CDR1 SEHNR and CDR2 FQNEAQ (reference sequence). V was clipped by 4 bases and J by 10 bases, with 13 bases between them. This CDR3 comprises 12 residues. CDR3 sequence: CASSSQVDDQYF. The DNA for the CDR3 is TGTGCCAGCAGCTCGCAGGTCGATGACCAGTACTTC.

The CDR3 bases are TGCGCCAGTAACCGGGAGGGAAAGAACACTGAAGCTTTCTTT. Translating it yields CASNREGKNTEAFF. V gene TRBV4-1 combines with J gene TRBJ1-1, with no clear D. V was cut by 9 bases and J by 1 base, with 15 bases left in between. Germline V gene data show CDR1 as MGHRA and CDR2 as YSYEKL. This CDR3 comprises 14 residues.

This clonotype was observed a few times. The chain recombines TRBV7-9 with TRBJ2-7; D gene uncertain. Between the trimmed V and J ends, which lost 1 base and 13 bases, there was a span of 11 bases. Looked up from germline, CDR1 is SEHNR and CDR2 is FQNEAQ (reference sequence). This CDR3 has 11 residues. Here the CDR3 reads CASSLGQDPYF. The DNA of the CDR3 is TGTGCCAGCAGCTTAGGTCAGGACCCATACTTC.

On this clonotype: The germline gene is not matched at one end of the junction; a read error may be the cause. The rearrangement joins TRBV25-1 to TRBJ1-6; D may be TRBD1 (6 bases). Germline V CDR1 and CDR2: MGHDK, SYGVNS. This CDR3 spans 15 amino acids. The CDR3 here is CASGEVGGLGSPLHF. Here the CDR3 DNA reads TGTGCCAGCGGTGAAGTTGGGGGGCTGGGTTCACCCCTCCACTTT.

This sequence joins TRBV14 and TRBJ1-1; D is unclear. The CDR3 spans 16 residues. The germline V gene has CDR1 SGHDN and CDR2 FVKESK. V lost 1 base and J 5 bases, leaving 17 bases between the germline ends. Written as DNA, the CDR3 is TGTGCCAGCAGCCAAGGGCTGGTCCGACGAGGAACTGAAGCTTTCTTT. Translated, it gives CASSQGLVRRGTEAFF.

This clonotype showed up just a few times. The rearrangement links TRBV19 to TRBJ2-3; the D is unclear. Trimming removed 3 bases at V and 7 bases at J, with 23 bases between. Germline CDR1 is LNHDA and CDR2 is SQIVND (reference sequence). The CDR3 has 17 residues. In DNA form, the CDR3 reads TGTGCCAGTAGTATTGGCTATGGTGGCAGCCACGATTATACGCAGTATTTT. Translated: CASSIGYGGSHDYTQYF.

A word on this clonotype: A much larger clone sits a single nucleotide away, making a read error possible. The CDR3 DNA reads TGTGCCAGCAGCCGGACAGAGAGCAATCAGCCCCAGCATTTT. Protein product: CASSRTESNQPQHF. V and J are TRBV7-6 and TRBJ1-5; maybe TRBD1 (6 bases). V lost 5 bases and J 1 base, leaving 9 bases between the germline ends. The germline V gene has CDR1 SGHVS and CDR2 FNYEAQ. The CDR3 is made up of 14 amino acids. The full variable domain, with the rest looked up from reference TRBV7-6 and TRBJ1-5, is GAGVSQSPRYKVTKRGQDVALRCDPISGHVSLYWYRQALGQGPEFLTYFNYEAQQDKSGLPNDRFSAERPEGSISTLTIQRTEQRDSAMYRCASSRTESNQPQHFGDGTRLSIL.

This clonotype was seen at least ten times. The CDR3 DNA sequence: TGTGCCAGCAGCCTGGAGGGGCGGCCCCAGCATTTT. Translated: CASSLEGRPQHF. This chain uses TRBV7-2 with TRBJ1-5, with TRBD1 as a possible D gene (5 bases). This CDR3 spans 12 amino acids. V lost 5 bases to trimming and J lost 9 bases, with 11 bases between them. Germline-derived CDR1 and CDR2 are SGHTA and FQGNSA.

At least ten counts were recorded for this clonotype. The rearrangement links TRBV29-1 to TRBJ2-1; the D is unclear. The V gene's germline CDR1 is SQVTM and CDR2 ANQGSEA. This CDR3 is built from 12 residues. V lost 2 bases to trimming and J lost 8 bases, with 10 bases between them. The chain's CDR3 is CSVEIRIDEQFF. As DNA, the CDR3 is TGCAGCGTTGAAATCAGAATCGATGAGCAGTTCTTC.

This chain connects TRBV12-3 or TRBV12-4 to TRBJ2-7, with D possibly being TRBD1 (5 bases). Between the trimmed V and J ends, which lost 3 bases and 5 bases, there was a span of 14 bases. This CDR3 region has 14 residues. CDR3 residues: CASSLWQGRDEQYF. The DNA for the CDR3 is TGTGCCAGCAGTTTGTGGCAGGGTCGCGACGAGCAGTACTTC.

About this clonotype itself: With a much larger clone just one base away, this may be a read error. J is TRBJ2-6 and V is TRBV6-8; D possibly uses TRBD1 or TRBD2 (6 bases each). Trimming took 5 bases from V and 1 from J, leaving 18 bases between them. Germline assignment: CDR1 MNHGY and CDR2 SAAAGT. CDR3 size: 18 residues. CDR3 DNA: TGTGCCAGCAGTGCCCCCGGGACACGGGGGTCTGGGGCCAACGTCCTGACTTTC. The encoded protein is CASSAPGTRGSGANVLTF.

The chain joins TRBV7-6 to TRBJ2-5; no firm D call. V was cut by 5 bases and J by 11 bases, with 6 bases left in between. Germline V gene data show CDR1 as SGHVS and CDR2 as FNYEAQ. The CDR3 loop spans 9 amino acids. The CDR3 is CASSPKQYF. The CDR3 DNA reads as TGTGCCAGCAGCCCGAAGCAGTACTTC.